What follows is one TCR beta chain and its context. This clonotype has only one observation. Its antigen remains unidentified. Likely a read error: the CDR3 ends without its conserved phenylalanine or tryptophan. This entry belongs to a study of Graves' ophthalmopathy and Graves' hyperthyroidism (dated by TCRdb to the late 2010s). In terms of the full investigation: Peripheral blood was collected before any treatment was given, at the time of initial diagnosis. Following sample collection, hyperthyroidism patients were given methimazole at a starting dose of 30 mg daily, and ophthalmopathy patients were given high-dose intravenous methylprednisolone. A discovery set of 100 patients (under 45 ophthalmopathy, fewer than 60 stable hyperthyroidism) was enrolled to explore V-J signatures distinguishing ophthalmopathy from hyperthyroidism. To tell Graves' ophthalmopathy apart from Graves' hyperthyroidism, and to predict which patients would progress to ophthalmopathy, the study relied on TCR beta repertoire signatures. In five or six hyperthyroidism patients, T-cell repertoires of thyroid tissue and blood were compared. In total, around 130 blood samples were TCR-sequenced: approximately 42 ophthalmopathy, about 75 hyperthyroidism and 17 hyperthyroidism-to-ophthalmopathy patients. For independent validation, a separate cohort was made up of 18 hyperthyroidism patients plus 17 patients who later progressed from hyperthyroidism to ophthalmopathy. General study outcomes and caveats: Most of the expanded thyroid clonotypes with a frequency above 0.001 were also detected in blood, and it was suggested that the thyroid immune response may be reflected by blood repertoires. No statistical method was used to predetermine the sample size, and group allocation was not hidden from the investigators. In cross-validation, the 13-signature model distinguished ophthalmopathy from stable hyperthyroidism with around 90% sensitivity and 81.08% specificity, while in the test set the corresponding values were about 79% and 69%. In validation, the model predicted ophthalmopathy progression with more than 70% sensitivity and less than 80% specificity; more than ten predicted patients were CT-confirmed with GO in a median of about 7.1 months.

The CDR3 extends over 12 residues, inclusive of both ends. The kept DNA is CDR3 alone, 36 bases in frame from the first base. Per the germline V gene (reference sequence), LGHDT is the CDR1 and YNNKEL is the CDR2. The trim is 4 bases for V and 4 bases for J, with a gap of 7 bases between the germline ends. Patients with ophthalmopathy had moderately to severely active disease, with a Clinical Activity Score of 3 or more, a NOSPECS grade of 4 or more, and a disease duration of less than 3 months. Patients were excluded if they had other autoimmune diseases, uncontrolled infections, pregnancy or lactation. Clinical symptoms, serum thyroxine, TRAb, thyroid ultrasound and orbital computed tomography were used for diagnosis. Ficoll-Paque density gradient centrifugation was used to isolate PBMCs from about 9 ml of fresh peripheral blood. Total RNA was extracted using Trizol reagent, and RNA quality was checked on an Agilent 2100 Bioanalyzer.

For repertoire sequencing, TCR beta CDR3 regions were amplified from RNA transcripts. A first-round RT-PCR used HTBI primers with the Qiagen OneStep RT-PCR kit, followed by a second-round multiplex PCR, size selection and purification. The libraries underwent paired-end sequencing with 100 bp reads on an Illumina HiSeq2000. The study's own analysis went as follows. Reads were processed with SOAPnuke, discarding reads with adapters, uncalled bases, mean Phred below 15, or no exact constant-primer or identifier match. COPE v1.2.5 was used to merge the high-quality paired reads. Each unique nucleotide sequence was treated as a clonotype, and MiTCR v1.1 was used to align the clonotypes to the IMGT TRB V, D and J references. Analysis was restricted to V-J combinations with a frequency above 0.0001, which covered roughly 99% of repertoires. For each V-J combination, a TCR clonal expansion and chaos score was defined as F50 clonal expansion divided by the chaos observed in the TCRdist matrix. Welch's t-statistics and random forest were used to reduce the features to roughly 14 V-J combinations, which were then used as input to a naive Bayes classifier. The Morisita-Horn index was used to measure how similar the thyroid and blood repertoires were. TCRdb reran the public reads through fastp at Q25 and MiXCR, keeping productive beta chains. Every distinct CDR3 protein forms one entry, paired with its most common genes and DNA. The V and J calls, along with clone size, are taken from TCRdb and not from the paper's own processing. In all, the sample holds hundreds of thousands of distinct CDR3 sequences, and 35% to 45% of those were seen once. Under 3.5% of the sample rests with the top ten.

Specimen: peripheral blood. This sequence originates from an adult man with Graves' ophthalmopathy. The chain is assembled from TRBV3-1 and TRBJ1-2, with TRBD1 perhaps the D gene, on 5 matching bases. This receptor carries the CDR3 CASSRDSYGYTS. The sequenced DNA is TGTGCCAGCAGCCGAGACAGCTATGGCTACACCTCC.